The 5 T cell receptor beta chains listed next were all sequenced from one sample in a study of T cell changes during pregnancy in multiple sclerosis. This table comes from immunoSEQ multiplex PCR, and its TCRdb copy is limited to in-frame clones, with some not included. The sample contains tens of thousands of clones, just under 95% of which appear only once. The sequencing here drew on peripheral blood, taken in the first trimester of pregnancy. Receptors originate from a female donor with multiple sclerosis, enrolled in a pregnancy study.

The V and J genes are TRBV28 and TRBJ1-5; perhaps TRBD1 as D (6 bases). V lost 5 bases, J lost 3 bases, and 11 bases lay in between. Germline V gene data show CDR1 as MDHEN and CDR2 as SYDVKM. CDR3 size: 14 residues. CDR3 nucleotide sequence: TGTGCCAGCAGTCCTCACAGGGACAATCAGCCCCAGCATTTT. Amino acids: CASSPHRDNQPQHF.

The chain carries TRBV4-1 and TRBJ1-6, with a possible D match to TRBD1 (5 bases). Germline-derived CDR1 and CDR2 are MGHRA and YSYEKL. The length of the CDR3 is 17 residues. V lost 1 base, J lost 1 base, and 11 bases lay in between. CDR3 loop: CASSQAAGQSYNSPLHF. CDR3 bases: TGCGCCAGCAGCCAAGCGGCAGGGCAATCCTATAATTCACCCCTCCACTTT.

This clone has a single count. This chain uses TRBV28 with TRBJ1-1; the D gene is possibly TRBD1 (5 bases). The CDR3 has 15 residues. Germline V gene sequence: CDR1 MDHEN, CDR2 SYDVKM. Deletions cut 0 bases from V and 4 bases from J, with 12 bases between. The CDR3 region has the DNA TGTGCCAGCAGTTTATGGTCTCAGGGAACCACTGAAGCTTTCTTT. It specifies CASSLWSQGTTEAFF.

The chain couples TRBV6-5 to TRBJ1-5; D ambiguous. V lost 6 bases, J lost 2 bases, and 14 bases lay in between. Looked up from germline, CDR1 is MNHEY and CDR2 is SVGAGI. This CDR3 spans 15 amino acids. Written as DNA, the CDR3 is TGTGCCAGCAGAACCACATCTGTGGGCAATCAGCCCCAGCATTTT. Translated: CASRTTSVGNQPQHF.

J is TRBJ1-2 and V is TRBV18; TRBD1 is a possible D gene (6 bases). Germline V CDR1 and CDR2: KGHSH, LQKENI. Trimming left V 3 bases short and J 6 bases short, with 11 bases between. The CDR3 contains 13 residues. Written as DNA, the CDR3 is TGTGCCAGCTCACCCGACAGGATTAATGGCTACACCTTC. Translated: CASSPDRINGYTF. Using reference TRBV18 and TRBJ1-2 for the parts outside the CDR3, the full variable domain is NAGVMQNPRHLVRRRGQEARLRCSPMKGHSHVYWYRQLPEEGLKFMVYLQKENIIDESGMPKERFSAEFPKEGPSILRIQQVVRGDSAAYFCASSPDRINGYTFGSGTRLTVV.